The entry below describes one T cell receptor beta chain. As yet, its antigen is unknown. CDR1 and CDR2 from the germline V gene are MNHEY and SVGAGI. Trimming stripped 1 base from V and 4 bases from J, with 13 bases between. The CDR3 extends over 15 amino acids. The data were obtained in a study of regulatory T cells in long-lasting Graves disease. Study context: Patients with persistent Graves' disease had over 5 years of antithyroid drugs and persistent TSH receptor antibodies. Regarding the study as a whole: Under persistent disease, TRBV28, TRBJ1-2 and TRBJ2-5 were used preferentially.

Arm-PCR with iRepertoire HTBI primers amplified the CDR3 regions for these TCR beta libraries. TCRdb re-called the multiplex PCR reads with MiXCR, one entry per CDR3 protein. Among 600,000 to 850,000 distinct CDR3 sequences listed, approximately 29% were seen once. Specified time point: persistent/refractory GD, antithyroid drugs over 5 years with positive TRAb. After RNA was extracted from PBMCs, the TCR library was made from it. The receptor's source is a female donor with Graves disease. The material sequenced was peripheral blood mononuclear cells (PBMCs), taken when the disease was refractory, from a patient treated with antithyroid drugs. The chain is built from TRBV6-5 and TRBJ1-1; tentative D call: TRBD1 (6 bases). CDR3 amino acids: CASSYFRGPGTEAFF. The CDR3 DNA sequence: TGTGCCAGCAGTTACTTCCGGGGGCCTGGCACTGAAGCTTTCTTT.